Each of the 4 T cell receptor beta chains below was sequenced from the same sample in a study of CD8+CD57+ T cells in acquired aplastic anemia. TCR beta VDJ and CDR3 profiling used genomic DNA as template. From the reads, TCRdb called clonotypes with MiXCR, one entry per CDR3 protein. The sample lists around 200,000 distinct CDR3 sequences, approximately 50% occurring once. Sequenced material: sorted CD4+, CD8+, or CD8+CD57+ T cells (not recorded which) from PBMCs. These receptor sequences come from a human donor in good health, serving as a control.

The CDR3 coding sequence is TGTGCCAGCAGCCCAACCCCCGATACGCAGTATTTT. Its protein is CASSPTPDTQYF. V and J are TRBV7-9 and TRBJ2-3; no firm D call. Germline V gene data show CDR1 as SEHNR and CDR2 as FQNEAQ (reference sequence). The CDR3 spans 12 residues. Trimming pared 5 bases from V and 6 bases from J, leaving 9 bases between.

The table lists this clonotype with many counts. The chain links TRBV20-1 to TRBJ2-7; possibly TRBD2 for D (6 bases). The length of the CDR3 is 16 residues. Germline-derived CDR1 and CDR2 are DFQATT and SNEGSKA (reference sequence). V was cut by 0 bases and J by 0 bases, with 15 bases left in between. In DNA form, the CDR3 reads TGCAGTGCTAGAGATGTAGGAGGGACCAGCTCCTACGAGCAGTACTTC. Translation gives CSARDVGGTSSYEQYF.

This clonotype was picked up many times. The CDR3 loop is CASSEIGTSGGRDTQYF. In DNA form, the CDR3 reads TGTGCCAGCAGCGAGATCGGGACTAGCGGGGGTCGAGATACGCAGTATTTT. The rearrangement joins TRBV7-3 to TRBJ2-3; 14 nucleotides align to TRBD2. V lost 5 bases and J lost 5; bases outside the gene matches: 9. Germline-derived CDR1 and CDR2 are SGHTA and FQGTGA. The CDR3 covers 17 residues. Combining the CDR3 with reference TRBV7-3 and TRBJ2-3 gives the whole variable domain GAGVSQTPSNKVTEKGKYVELRCDPISGHTALYWYRQSLGQGPEFLIYFQGTGAADDSGLPNDRFFAVRPEGSVSTLKIQRTERGDSAVYLCASSEIGTSGGRDTQYFGPGTRLTVL.

In regard to this clonotype: The junction shows a germline mismatch at one end, possibly a read error. This chain links TRBV6-6 with TRBJ2-3; D is ambiguous. Germline V gene data show CDR1 as MNHNY and CDR2 as SVGAGI (reference sequence). This CDR3 contains 16 residues. CDR3 residues: CASSEGRLVATDAQYF. The CDR3 bases are TGTGCCAGCAGTGAAGGGCGATTAGTAGCCACAGATGCGCAGTATTTT.